The rows below give T cell receptor beta chains drawn from one sample of a study of vaccination and CD4 T cells after COVID-19. One entry per CDR3 protein, called by TCRdb with MiXCR from the PCR reads. The table lists over 15,000 distinct CDR3 sequences, 45% to 50% of them singletons. No antigens are known for them. The sequencing input was CD4+ T cells from blood, cultured in vitro. These receptors all stem from a human donor who had recovered from COVID-19. CDR3s include the opening cysteine and the closing phenylalanine or tryptophan. D genes are given only for firm matches. Expanded clones are given a class, and other clones once, few, many or no size at all.

clone size | J gene | V gene | D gene | CDR3 DNA | CDR3 protein
. | TRBJ2-1 | TRBV20-1 | TRBD1 | TGCAGTGCTAAGGACAGGAGCTCCTACAATGAGCAGTTCTTC | CSAKDRSSYNEQFF
few | TRBJ2-5 | TRBV7-2 | TRBD2 | TGTGCCAGCACCCAACTAGCGGGGGGGCCGAAGACCCAGTACTTC | CASTQLAGGPKTQYF
once | TRBJ1-5 | TRBV4-3 | TRBD1 | TGCGCCAGCAGCCAAGAGAGGACAGGGGATTATAGCAATCAGCCCCAGCATTTT | CASSQERTGDYSNQPQHF
. | TRBJ1-1 | TRBV10-2 | . | TGCGCCAGCAGTGGGACAGCGACTAACACTGAAGCTTTCTTT | CASSGTATNTEAFF
. | TRBJ1-6 | TRBV7-9 | . | TGTGCCAGCAGCTTTGACAGGAGCAATAATTCACCCCTCCACTTT | CASSFDRSNNSPLHF
. | TRBJ2-2 | TRBV7-9 | TRBD1 | TGTGCCAGCAGGCGAGGGGACAGGGGTCGACTGGCCGCGAACACCGGGGAGCTGTTTTTT | CASRRGDRGRLAANTGELFF
few | TRBJ2-5 | TRBV7-9 | TRBD2 | TGTGCCAGCAGCCCCCGGGGGGGGGACGAAGAGACCCAGTACTTC | CASSPRGGDEETQYF
. | TRBJ2-2 | TRBV6-2/TRBV6-3 | . | TGTGCCATCCAGCTTAGGGGGGCCCCCACCGGGGAGCTGTTTTTT | CAIQLRGAPTGELFF
. | TRBJ1-1 | TRBV6-1 | TRBD1 | TGTGCCGTTCGGACAGGGGGCGTCGCGGACACTGAAGCTTTCTTT | CAVRTGGVADTEAFF
. | TRBJ1-1 | TRBV19 | . | TGTGCCAGTAGTGCCGAGGAGGGACCTTGGGCCACTGAAGCTTTCTTT | CASSAEEGPWATEAFF
. | TRBJ2-5 | TRBV20-1 | TRBD1 | TGCAGTGCGCGGAACCGGGACAGGGGAATCCAAGAGACCCAGTACTTC | CSARNRDRGIQETQYF
. | TRBJ2-3 | TRBV7-2 | . | TGTGCCAGCAGCTTAGGACACAGCACAGATACGCAGTATTTT | CASSLGHSTDTQYF
. | TRBJ2-3 | TRBV7-2 | . | TGTGCCAGCAGCTCGGCTAGCGGCCCAGGGGGCACAGATACGCAGTATTTT | CASSSASGPGGTDTQYF
. | TRBJ2-1 | TRBV5-1 | TRBD1 | TGCGCCAGCAGCGGGACAGGGGCGAGGAACAATGAGCAGTTCTTC | CASSGTGARNNEQFF
. | TRBJ2-1 | TRBV20-1 | TRBD2 | TGCAGTGCTAGAATCCCCTCCGGGGGAGGGCCAAAGAATGAGCAGTTCTTC | CSARIPSGGGPKNEQFF
. | TRBJ1-6 | TRBV12-5 | . | TGTGCTAGTGGCCGGGAAGAGAGTTCACCCCTCCACTTT | CASGREESSPLHF
few | TRBJ1-6 | TRBV20-1 | . | TGCAGTGCTCTGAGGGGTTCTGGGGGCTATAATTCACCCCTCCACTTT | CSALRGSGGYNSPLHF